Below, one TCR beta chain is given with its context. The data stem from a study of cytomegalovirus exposure and HLA in healthy donors. Germline V lookup: CDR1 SGHRS, CDR2 YFSETQ. Trimming removed 5 bases from V and 2 bases from J; junction bases left unmatched: 5. This CDR3 is built from 15 residues. Primers: 60 Vbeta forward and 13 Jbeta reverse. The repertoire was sequenced with immunoSEQ multiplex PCR; TCRdb's copy has only in-frame clones and lacks some. The top ten clones hold approximately 17% of a sample with about 15,000 clones, about 60% of them seen once. The material sequenced was PBMCs. This TCR was sampled from a woman in her forties or fifties in good health and CMV-seropositive. This sequence joins TRBV5-1 and TRBJ2-1; 9 positions match TRBD2. CDR3 sequence (DNA): TGCGCCAGCAGTCGATTAGCGGGAGCCTACAATGAGCAGTTCTTC. It encodes CASSRLAGAYNEQFF.